The 14 T cell receptor beta chains listed next were all sequenced from one sample in a study of shared clonotypes between healthy human individuals. Only in-frame clones appear in the TCRdb table, and some are missing; sequencing was by immunoSEQ multiplex PCR. This sample carries 850,000 to 1,100,000 clones, 70% to 85% of them seen once, and the ten largest clones take approximately 0.9%. Sequencing was carried out using memory CD4+ T cells from PBMCs. Subset described: CD45RA-negative fraction. The receptors were sampled from a man between 18 and 29 years old in good health. Some clones in this sample may be carry-over from other donors' samples.

In nucleotides, the CDR3 is TGTGCCAGCAGCCCAGGACAGGCTCAAGAGACCCAGTACTTC. As protein: CASSPGQAQETQYF. The chain combines TRBV9 with TRBJ2-5, with 7 bases matching TRBD1. The CDR3 runs to 14 residues. Germline CDR1 and CDR2: SGDLS and YYNGEE. V gave up 4 bases and J gave up 2 bases; unmatched junction bases: 5.

The gene calls are TRBV15 and TRBJ2-3; D is possibly TRBD1 (6 bases). CDR1 is LNHNV and CDR2 is YYDKDF in the germline V gene (reference sequence). The CDR3 runs 15 residues. Trimming stripped 6 bases from V and 2 bases from J, with 15 bases between. The CDR3 DNA is TGTGCCACCAGTCTGGACAGAAGGGACACAGATACGCAGTATTTT. It yields the protein CATSLDRRDTDTQYF.

Worth noting for this clone: A clone one base away is much larger, so this may be a read error. The V and J genes are TRBV6-6 and TRBJ2-1; D is uncertain. The ends were cut back, 4 bases at V and 7 bases at J, with 5 bases in the middle. Germline V CDR1 and CDR2: MNHNY, SVGAGI (reference sequence). CDR3 length: 11 amino acids. CDR3 bases: TGTGCCAGCAGTTTATTGAATGAGCAGTTCTTC. Protein sequence: CASSLLNEQFF.

The chain carries TRBV2 and TRBJ2-2; D is perhaps TRBD1 or TRBD2 (6 bases each). Trimming removed 2 bases from V and 4 bases from J, with 11 bases in between. This CDR3 is built from 15 residues. Per the germline V gene, CDR1 is SNHLY and CDR2 is FYNNEI. This CDR3 is CASSESGAGTGELFF. The CDR3 nucleotides read TGTGCCAGCAGTGAATCGGGGGCGGGCACCGGGGAGCTGTTTTTT.

This sequence joins TRBV30 and TRBJ2-7, with 9 bases identical to TRBD1. V gave up 0 bases and J gave up 3 bases; unmatched junction bases: 6. CDR3 length: 15 amino acids. Germline V gene lookup returns CDR1 GTSNPN and CDR2 SVGIG (reference sequence). The CDR3 bases are TGTGCCTGGAGTGTAACAGGGGGCGTTTTCTACGAGCAGTACTTC. This sequence encodes CAWSVTGGVFYEQYF.

The chain has TRBV6-5 and TRBJ2-7; D is possibly TRBD1 (6 bases). Germline V CDR1 and CDR2: MNHEY, SVGAGI. V was trimmed by 5 bases and J by 3 bases, leaving 14 bases between them. CDR3 length equals 14 residues. CDR3 sequence reads: CASSQTGNRYEQYF. The CDR3 bases are TGTGCCAGCAGTCAGACAGGTAATCGCTACGAGCAGTACTTC.

The chain recombines TRBV7-2 with TRBJ2-3; D is undetermined. The CDR3 extends over 13 amino acids. CDR1 SGHTA and CDR2 FQGNSA come from the germline V gene. Trimming removed 5 bases at V and 6 bases at J, with 12 bases between. This chain's CDR3 is CASSPHHADTQYF. DNA of the CDR3: TGTGCCAGCAGCCCCCACCACGCCGATACGCAGTATTTT.

This clone was observed a few times. This chain uses TRBV18 with TRBJ2-4; TRBD1 aligns across 7 bases. The CDR3 length is 16 residues. In germline, CDR1 is KGHSH, CDR2 LQKENI. J gave up 9 bases and V 3 bases, and 14 bases lay outside the gene matches. CDR3 region: CASSPTTQGKDGIQYF. The DNA for the CDR3 is TGTGCCAGCTCACCGACGACACAGGGGAAGGATGGCATTCAGTACTTC.

This clone appeared a few times. The V gene is TRBV19, the J gene TRBJ1-5; the D gene is possibly TRBD1 (5 bases). Germline lookup yields CDR1 LNHDA and CDR2 SQIVND (reference sequence). V shed 7 bases and J shed 2 bases, with 18 bases lying between them. This CDR3 contains 16 residues. CDR3 sequence reads: CASTTFGGEGNQPQHF. The CDR3 nucleotides are TGTGCCAGTACCACCTTCGGGGGAGAGGGCAATCAGCCCCAGCATTTT.

CDR3 residues: CASSPGGGKGNQPQHF. The CDR3 DNA sequence: TGTGCCAGCAGCCCAGGGGGGGGTAAGGGCAATCAGCCCCAGCATTTT. The J gene is TRBJ1-5, the V gene TRBV7-9; 7 bases are shared with TRBD1. J was trimmed by 2 bases and V by 5 bases; bases with no gene match: 9. CDR1 is SEHNR and CDR2 is FQNEAQ in the germline V gene (reference sequence). This CDR3 comprises 16 residues.

The V and J genes are TRBV5-1 and TRBJ2-7; TRBD2 is a possible D gene (6 bases). This CDR3 has 14 amino acids. Looked up from germline, CDR1 is SGHRS and CDR2 is YFSETQ. Trimming took 0 bases from V and 6 from J, leaving 13 bases between them. DNA of the CDR3: TGCGCCAGCAGCTTGGGGGAGACTAGATCCGAGCAGTACTTC. As protein: CASSLGETRSEQYF.

This chain links TRBV27 with TRBJ2-1; tentatively, D is TRBD1 (6 bases). CDR1 MNHEY and CDR2 SMNVEV come from the germline V gene (reference sequence). This CDR3 has 16 amino acids. V was trimmed by 3 bases and J by 0 bases, leaving 12 bases between them. CDR3 protein: CASSLSGVYSYNEQFF. CDR3 coding DNA: TGTGCCAGCAGTTTGTCAGGGGTCTACTCCTACAATGAGCAGTTCTTC.

The chain uses TRBV6-5 and TRBJ2-7; 10 bases map to TRBD2. The ends lost 7 bases at V and 3 bases at J; junction bases unmatched: 6. This CDR3 contains 14 residues. Germline assignment: CDR1 MNHEY and CDR2 SVGAGI. CDR3 bases: TGTGCCAGCACCGTACTAGCGGGAAACTACGAGCAGTACTTC. Residues: CASTVLAGNYEQYF.

This chain joins TRBV6-5 and TRBJ2-1; the D gene is possibly TRBD1 (6 bases). The V gene's germline CDR1 is MNHEY and CDR2 SVGAGI. This CDR3 spans 11 amino acids. With 2 bases removed from V and 15 bases from J, the gap between germline ends came to 11 bases. CDR3 bases: TGTGCCAGCAGTTACGCGAACAGGGTGTTCTTC. Its translation is CASSYANRVFF.